The 17 T cell receptor beta chains given below trace back to one sample, sequenced in a study of T-cell reconstitution after alpha-beta-depleted transplantation in children. Unique molecular identifiers were used in preparing the TCRbeta library. A single record per CDR3 protein comes from TCRdb applying MiXCR to the PCR reads. The sample holds roughly 350,000 distinct CDR3 sequences, roughly 16% seen once. The sample consisted of PBMCs, mostly from graft donor cells, taken 360 days after TCRalphabeta/CD19-depleted stem cell transplant. These receptors all stem from a male patient aged 2 to 10 who had a stem cell transplant for acute lymphoblastic leukemia, so the T cells may come from the graft donor.

The chain recombines TRBV7-9 with TRBJ1-2, with unresolved D. Germline lookup yields CDR1 SEHNR and CDR2 FQNEAQ (reference sequence). The CDR3 has 13 residues. V lost 5 bases to trimming and J lost 5 bases, with 12 bases between them. In DNA form, the CDR3 reads TGTGCCAGCAGCCCTCCGAGGCTGTATGGCTACACCTTC. Amino acids: CASSPPRLYGYTF.

The J gene is TRBJ1-5, the V gene TRBV10-3; D not resolved. Trimming took off 0 bases at V and 1 base at J, with 7 bases between the two ends. In germline, CDR1 is ENHRY, CDR2 SYGVKD. This CDR3 comprises 15 residues. The DNA for the CDR3 is TGTGCCATCAGTGAGTCGTGGTTCAGCAATCAGCCCCAGCATTTT. This encodes CAISESWFSNQPQHF.

This clonotype has only a few counts. V is TRBV4-2 and J is TRBJ2-2, with D unresolved. This CDR3 contains 13 residues. The germline V gene encodes CDR1 LGHNA and CDR2 YNFKEQ. V gave up 7 bases and J gave up 5 bases, with 11 bases separating them. Here the CDR3 DNA reads TGTGCCAGCACCCAGAGCTGGACCGGGGAGCTGTTTTTT. Amino acids: CASTQSWTGELFF.

This clonotype was detected a few times. V is TRBV6-2 or TRBV6-3 and J is TRBJ2-5; D is unclear. V lost 2 bases and J 5 bases, leaving 3 bases between the germline ends. The CDR3 extends over 11 amino acids. Germline V CDR1 and CDR2: MNHEY, SVGEGT. The CDR3, as DNA: TGTGCCAGCAGTTACACGGAGACCCAGTACTTC. This sequence encodes CASSYTETQYF.

This clonotype was found a few times. The V and J genes are TRBV3-1 and TRBJ2-5; D not certain. The V end lost 8 bases, the J end lost 1 base, and 8 bases lay between the germline ends. Germline loops: CDR1 LGHDT, CDR2 YNNKEL (reference sequence). The CDR3 sequence is 12 residues long. The CDR3 spells CASGGLQETQYF. Written as DNA, the CDR3 is TGTGCCAGCGGTGGCCTCCAAGAGACCCAGTACTTC.

There are a few counts of this clonotype. The J gene is TRBJ2-1, the V gene TRBV20-1; 10 nucleotides agree with TRBD2. The CDR3 consists of 18 residues. With 4 bases clipped from V and 7 bases from J, the junction kept 19 bases outside the gene matches. Germline V gene sequence: CDR1 DFQATT, CDR2 SNEGSKA (reference sequence). CDR3 loop: CSANPLAGEGGPGNEQFF. The CDR3 bases are TGCAGTGCTAACCCGCTAGCGGGAGAGGGAGGTCCTGGGAATGAGCAGTTCTTC.

This clonotype was recorded many times. This sequence joins TRBV7-9 and TRBJ1-3; D perhaps matches TRBD1 (5 bases). The CDR3 runs to 16 residues. CDR1 is SEHNR, CDR2 FQNEAQ, per germline (reference sequence). V was cut by 5 bases and J by 4 bases, with 18 bases left in between. Here the CDR3 reads CASSRRGAGSGNTIYF. CDR3 sequence (DNA): TGTGCCAGCAGCCGACGAGGGGCGGGGTCAGGAAACACCATATATTTT.

The CDR3 DNA sequence: TGTGCCAGCAGTTCAATTTACAGTAATCAGTTAAAGGGGGGTTACGAGCAGTACTTC. It yields the protein CASSSIYSNQLKGGYEQYF. V and J are TRBV28 and TRBJ2-7, with D perhaps being TRBD1 or TRBD2 (6 bases each). CDR1 and CDR2 from the germline V gene are MDHEN and SYDVKM. Trimming took off 4 bases at V and 4 bases at J, with 29 bases between the two ends. The CDR3 contains 19 residues.

This clonotype came up a few times. V usage is TRBV27 and J usage is TRBJ2-7, with D perhaps matching TRBD1 (6 bases). The V gene lost 5 bases and the J gene lost 4 bases, with 15 bases spanning the gap. Germline loops: CDR1 MNHEY, CDR2 SMNVEV (reference sequence). This CDR3 is built from 14 residues. The CDR3 loop is CASSGQPASYEQYF. In nucleotides, the CDR3 is TGTGCCAGCAGTGGACAGCCGGCCAGTTACGAGCAGTACTTC.

Concerning this clonotype itself: A much larger clone differs by one base, so this may be a read error. V gene TRBV29-1 combines with J gene TRBJ2-7; D not certain. Germline V lookup: CDR1 SQVTM, CDR2 ANQGSEA. CDR3 length equals 11 residues. V was trimmed by 8 bases and J by 4 bases, leaving 12 bases between them. CDR3 DNA: TGCAGCTCCAATCTTGGGTACGAGCAGTACTTC. It is translated as CSSNLGYEQYF.

The chain has TRBV5-1 and TRBJ2-1; TRBD2 matches at 16 bases. CDR3 length: 20 amino acids. The germline gives CDR1 SGHRS, CDR2 YFSETQ. V gave up 2 bases and J gave up 3 bases; unmatched junction bases: 11. CDR3 in amino acids: CASSLYPGTSGRANYNEQFF. CDR3 DNA sequence: TGCGCCAGCAGCTTATACCCCGGGACTAGCGGGAGGGCAAACTACAATGAGCAGTTCTTC.

This chain links TRBV18 with TRBJ2-5; D is possibly TRBD1 (5 bases). V was pared by 3 bases and J by 4 bases, with 18 bases between. The V gene's germline CDR1 is KGHSH and CDR2 LQKENI. The CDR3 consists of 16 residues. CDR3 nucleotide sequence: TGTGCCAGCTCACCCCCAGGGCGGTCACTTACAGAGACCCAGTACTTC. Translation gives CASSPPGRSLTETQYF. Based on the CDR3 plus reference TRBV18 and TRBJ2-5, the full variable domain is NAGVMQNPRHLVRRRGQEARLRCSPMKGHSHVYWYRQLPEEGLKFMVYLQKENIIDESGMPKERFSAEFPKEGPSILRIQQVVRGDSAAYFCASSPPGRSLTETQYFGPGTRLLVL.

This clonotype was picked up many times. The rearrangement uses TRBV4-1 and TRBJ1-2, with a tentative D call TRBD1 (5 bases). Per germline, CDR1 MGHRA and CDR2 YSYEKL. CDR3 length equals 14 residues. V lost 2 bases and J 11 bases, leaving 18 bases between the germline ends. The CDR3, as DNA: TGCGCCAGCAGCCAAATCCAGGGAAATCTCGGGTACACCTTC. It specifies CASSQIQGNLGYTF.

The V and J genes are TRBV5-6 and TRBJ2-1, with D possibly being TRBD2 (5 bases). Trimming removed 1 base from V and 6 bases from J, with 11 bases in between. Germline CDR1 is SGHDT and CDR2 is YYEEEE. This CDR3 region has 14 residues. CDR3 region: CASSLTRAANEQFF. In nucleotides, the CDR3 is TGTGCCAGCAGCTTGACTAGGGCAGCCAATGAGCAGTTCTTC.

This clonotype was detected ten times or more. V is TRBV29-1 and J is TRBJ2-2; D uncertain. The CDR3 has 12 amino acids. Germline-derived CDR1 and CDR2 are SQVTM and ANQGSEA. With 6 bases removed from V and 7 bases from J, the gap between germline ends came to 12 bases. CDR3 sequence reads: CSVIDWGGELFF. In DNA, the CDR3 is TGCAGCGTGATTGACTGGGGCGGGGAGCTGTTTTTT.

With regard to this clonotype: A read error may account for a junction end that differs from germline. The V gene is TRBV5-5, the J gene TRBJ2-4, with D perhaps TRBD2 (5 bases). This CDR3 comprises 15 residues. Germline lookup yields CDR1 SGHKS and CDR2 YYEKEE (reference sequence). Here the CDR3 reads CASSPGKIKEWVGNF. For the CDR3, the DNA is TGTGCCAGCAGCCCGGGGAAAATCAAGGAGTGGGTCGGGAACTTC.

This clonotype showed up many times. The CDR3 protein is CASSNLAGGYNEQFF. In DNA form, the CDR3 reads TGTGCCAGCAGCAACCTAGCGGGAGGTTACAATGAGCAGTTCTTC. This chain joins TRBV7-3 and TRBJ2-1; 11 bases are shared with TRBD2. This CDR3 has 15 residues. V gave up 5 bases and J gave up 4 bases; unmatched junction bases: 4. The germline V gene encodes CDR1 SGHTA and CDR2 FQGTGA.